Presented here are 10 T cell receptor beta chains from one specimen sequenced in a study of Graves' ophthalmopathy and Graves' hyperthyroidism. RNA transcripts were the template, and TCR beta CDR3 regions were amplified from them. Amplification began with first-round RT-PCR using HTBI primers, then second-round multiplex PCR was performed. TCRdb recomputed calls from the multiplex PCR reads with MiXCR, one row per CDR3 protein. The sample contains 650,000 to 900,000 distinct CDR3 sequences, 35% to 50% of which appear only once. The sample taken for sequencing was peripheral blood. The receptors here all came from an adult man with Graves' ophthalmopathy.

This clonotype was seen only a few times. The chain is built from TRBV7-9 and TRBJ2-2; D remains ambiguous. V dropped 8 bases and J dropped 1 base, with 11 bases sitting between them. The CDR3 is 14 amino acids. Looked up from germline, CDR1 is SEHNR and CDR2 is FQNEAQ (reference sequence). CDR3 in DNA: TGTGCCAGCCAAGAGTCGGGGAACACCGGGGAGCTGTTTTTT. It is translated as CASQESGNTGELFF.

This clonotype was counted a single time. The junction does not match germline at one end; this may be a read error. V and J are TRBV10-3 and TRBJ1-2, with D possibly matching TRBD1 (5 bases). The CDR3 consists of 15 residues. Germline V lookup: CDR1 ENHRY, CDR2 SYGVKD. The CDR3 here is CASSRNWGLNYGYTF. Written as DNA, the CDR3 is TGTGCCAGCAGTCGTAATTGGGGACTTAACTATGGCTACACCTTC.

The table lists this clonotype with a few counts. The J gene is TRBJ1-5, the V gene TRBV7-6; tentatively, D is TRBD1 (5 bases). Trimming pared 0 bases from V and 6 bases from J, leaving 15 bases between. Per germline, CDR1 SGHVS and CDR2 FNYEAQ. CDR3 length: 16 amino acids. CDR3 bases: TGTGCCAGCAGCTTAGCGCCAGGATTCGGGGGTCAGCCCCAGCATTTT. Its protein is CASSLAPGFGGQPQHF.

The chain couples TRBV10-3 to TRBJ1-1; D not resolved. CDR1 is ENHRY, CDR2 SYGVKD, per germline. V shed 4 bases and J shed 3 bases, with 9 bases lying between them. This CDR3 contains 13 residues. The CDR3, as DNA: TGTGCCATCAGTGCCAGTGCGGACACTGAAGCTTTCTTT. Its protein product is CAISASADTEAFF.

There are a few counts of this clonotype. The chain has TRBV20-1 and TRBJ1-1, with unresolved D. This CDR3 comprises 15 residues. Germline CDR1 DFQATT, CDR2 SNEGSKA (reference sequence). The V gene lost 3 bases and the J gene lost 5 bases, with 19 bases spanning the gap. CDR3 protein: CSARTNELPGTEAFF. Written as DNA, the CDR3 is TGCAGTGCTAGGACGAACGAACTACCGGGGACTGAAGCTTTCTTT.

V usage is TRBV25-1 and J usage is TRBJ1-2; a possible D gene is TRBD1 (5 bases). The CDR3 contains 16 residues. Trimming took off 1 base at V and 8 bases at J, with 20 bases between the two ends. Germline CDR1 reads MGHDK; CDR2 reads SYGVNS. Here the CDR3 reads CASSEFGTSGRAGYTF. The DNA for the CDR3 is TGTGCCAGCAGTGAATTCGGGACTAGCGGGAGGGCCGGCTACACCTTC.

The count of this clonotype is one. Being one base from a much bigger clone, this may be a read error. The chain has TRBV9 and TRBJ2-7; TRBD2 matches at 7 bases. V was clipped by 4 bases and J by 5 bases; unmatched bases: 9. In germline, CDR1 is SGDLS, CDR2 YYNGEE. This CDR3 comprises 14 residues. The CDR3 region has the DNA TGTGCCAGCAGCCCGACTAGCCCTTTTGACGAGCAGTACTTC. The encoded protein is CASSPTSPFDEQYF.

With regard to this clonotype: This may stem from a read error, because a much larger clone lies one nucleotide away. The J gene is TRBJ1-5, the V gene TRBV2; no reliable D call. This CDR3 contains 16 residues. Germline CDR1 reads SNHLY; CDR2 reads FYNNEI. The chain's CDR3 is CACSARGINSNQPQHF. In DNA form, the CDR3 reads TGTGCCTGCAGTGCAAGAGGGATTAATAGCAATCAGCCCCAGCATTTT.

V usage is TRBV7-9 and J usage is TRBJ1-3, with D unclear. This CDR3 comprises 16 residues. Germline CDR1 reads SEHNR; CDR2 reads FQNEAQ (reference sequence). The V and J ends lost 1 base and 0 bases respectively, with 10 bases between them. The CDR3 protein is CASSLDSGPSGNTIYF. The CDR3 DNA sequence: TGTGCCAGCAGCTTAGATTCTGGACCCTCTGGAAACACCATATATTTT.

The V call is TRBV29-1, the J call TRBJ2-7; TRBD2 aligns across 11 bases. The J call is in doubt because the DNA end fits TRBJ2-1 better. The V gene's germline CDR1 is SQVTM and CDR2 ANQGSEA. The CDR3 contains 12 residues. CDR3 protein: CSARLAGNEQFF. The CDR3 DNA reads TGCAGCGCGCGACTAGCGGGAAATGAGCAGTTCTTC.